The 7 T cell receptor beta chains listed next were all sequenced from one sample in a study of identical twins. TCRdb fed the 5' RACE reads into MiXCR, producing one record per CDR3 protein. There are fewer than 250,000 distinct CDR3 sequences in the sample; about 7.5% occur only once, and roughly 5.4% lies in the top ten. In addition, the sample was reused for a study of yellow fever vaccine responses in identical twins.

What was sequenced was CD8+ T cells sorted from blood. These TCRs come from a woman under 30 in good health.

This clonotype was seen more than once but under ten times. V and J are TRBV13 and TRBJ2-1; D might be TRBD1 (6 bases). CDR1 is PRHDT and CDR2 is FYEKMQ in the germline V gene (reference sequence). The CDR3 has 14 residues. Trimming removed 3 bases at V and 5 bases at J, with 11 bases between. CDR3 coding DNA: TGTGCCAGCAGCTTCCTGGGACAAAACAATGAGCAGTTCTTC. This translates into CASSFLGQNNEQFF.

This clonotype was recorded many times. The chain employs TRBV27 and TRBJ2-3; D not resolved. This CDR3 is built from 13 residues. CDR1 MNHEY and CDR2 SMNVEV come from the germline V gene (reference sequence). The ends were cut back, 0 bases at V and 2 bases at J, with 3 bases in the middle. The CDR3: CASSLSVTDTQYF. The CDR3 coding sequence is TGTGCCAGCAGTTTATCAGTCACAGATACGCAGTATTTT.

This clonotype was seen more than once but under ten times. The chain links TRBV20-1 to TRBJ1-5; D may be TRBD1 (5 bases). There are 17 residues in the CDR3. Germline CDR1 DFQATT, CDR2 SNEGSKA (reference sequence). Trimming stripped 3 bases from V and 0 bases from J, with 18 bases between. CDR3 sequence: CSASPGTEGNSNQPQHF. The CDR3 DNA follows: TGCAGTGCTAGCCCCGGGACCGAGGGCAATAGCAATCAGCCCCAGCATTTT.

This clonotype was counted many times. The V call is TRBV29-1, the J call TRBJ1-2; 7 bases are a match to TRBD1. Germline CDR1 is SQVTM and CDR2 is ANQGSEA. The CDR3 totals 16 residues. Germline trimming cut 0 bases from V and 5 bases from J; bases unmatched to any gene: 12. The DNA of the CDR3 is TGCAGCGTTGAAGACGTATCCGACAGGGTGGGTTATGGCTACACCTTC. Amino acids: CSVEDVSDRVGYGYTF.

The CDR3 loop reads CASSLDRSYEQYF. The CDR3 bases are TGTGCCAGCAGCTTAGATAGGTCCTACGAGCAGTACTTC. The chain joins TRBV11-2 to TRBJ2-7; D remains unclear. V lost 0 bases to trimming and J lost 1 base, with 4 bases between them. CDR1 and CDR2 (germline): SGHAT, FQNNGV. The CDR3 has 13 residues.

Ten or more counts support this clonotype. This chain links TRBV4-1 with TRBJ2-1; D tentatively reads TRBD1 or TRBD2 (6 bases each). The CDR3 runs to 13 residues. The germline V gene has CDR1 MGHRA and CDR2 YSYEKL. V was trimmed by 6 bases and J by 8 bases, leaving 14 bases between them. The CDR3 sequence is CASSLRGAHEQFF. CDR3 DNA: TGCGCCAGCAGTCTTAGGGGGGCCCATGAGCAGTTCTTC.

The sample holds many counts of this clonotype. This sequence joins TRBV7-9 and TRBJ2-1, with 9 bases matching TRBD1. The CDR3 length is 16 residues. The trim removed 1 base at V and 8 bases at J, leaving 9 bases unmatched. Germline V gene data show CDR1 as SEHNR and CDR2 as FQNEAQ (reference sequence). CDR3 sequence reads: CASSLGPGQGLYEQFF. DNA for the CDR3: TGTGCCAGCAGCTTAGGGCCGGGACAGGGTCTCTATGAGCAGTTCTTC.